This record looks at one T cell receptor (beta chain) sequence and its context. What it binds is unknown. This sample was included in a study of PD-1 blockade in classical Hodgkin lymphoma. As for the study in general: Nivolumab dosed at 3 mg/kg went to patients intravenously every 2 weeks. Points from the study as a whole: Exclusion applied to patients who initiated nivolumab less than 1 year following ASCT. Complete responders entered with baseline diversity on par with newly diagnosed patients, the results showed.

Germline CDR1 reads LNHDA; CDR2 reads SQIVND (reference sequence). This CDR3 is built from 19 residues. Assay: immunoSEQ multiplex PCR; the TCRdb copy retains only in-frame clones and omits some. The sample yields some 15,000 clones, 65% to 85% seen once. Autologous stem cell transplantation was followed by relapse in every patient, and brentuximab vedotin exposure varied. Patients' outcomes at their best amounted to complete response, partial response or progressive disease. The rearrangement uses TRBV19 and TRBJ2-5; D is tentatively TRBD1 or TRBD2 (6 bases each). The J call may be in error: the DNA end matches TRBJ2-7 better. The clonotype comes from a human donor with classical Hodgkin lymphoma. The specimen was peripheral blood mononuclear cells (PBMCs), collected before the second cycle of nivolumab. CDR3 bases: TGTGCCAGTAGTATAGATAATTTCCGGGGGCAGGTCCTCAGCTACGAGCAGTACTTC. The encoded protein is CASSIDNFRGQVLSYEQYF.